The sequence of this TCR beta chain was determined in a study of shared clonotypes between healthy human individuals. Study-wide results and caveats: Estimated richness was generally greater in naive than memory subsets. The study found lower generation probabilities in non-shared clonotypes than in those shared by all four donors.

Partitioning of CD4+ cells yielded a CD45RA+ naive subset and a CD45RA-negative memory subset. Per the authors' pipeline: ImmunoSEQ gave junction-only sequences without quality scores, so filtering differed. Produced via immunoSEQ multiplex PCR; TCRdb's table is partial and in-frame only. V, J and clone size were drawn from that table, and D and trimming were deduced from the DNA. The data show about 1 million clones, about 76% seen once. As to this clone: Its matching antigen is unknown. The same CDR3 arises from other DNA sequences in this sample as well.

The CDR3 contains 14 residues. Germline values: CDR1 SEHNR, CDR2 FQNEAQ (reference sequence). Germline trimming cut 3 bases from V and 5 bases from J; bases unmatched to any gene: 5. The genes are TRBV7-9 and TRBJ2-7, with 9 bases matching TRBD1. The source of this sequence is a man aged 18 to 30 in good health. The sample comprised memory CD4+ T cells sorted from blood. The subset here: CD45RA-negative fraction. The CDR3: CASSFPGQGNEQYF. The CDR3 DNA reads as TGTGCCAGCAGCTTTCCGGGACAGGGAAACGAGCAGTACTTC.